One sample yielded the 19 T cell receptor beta chains listed below, sequenced in a study of shared clonotypes between healthy human individuals. The protocol was immunoSEQ multiplex PCR, while the TCRdb copy is restricted to in-frame clones and leaves out a portion. The table records about 2.5 million clones, 85% to 95% of them present only once. Sequenced sample: naive CD4+ T cells from PBMCs. Subset specified: CD45RA+ positively selected. The receptors originated from a man aged 18 to 30 in good health. Some clones in this sample may be carry-over from other donors' samples.

The V gene is TRBV5-1, the J gene TRBJ2-5; 7 bases align to TRBD1. The germline CDR1 and CDR2 sequences are SGHRS and YFSETQ. The CDR3 loop spans 15 amino acids. The V gene end was trimmed by 4 bases and the J gene end by 5 bases; junction bases not matched to a gene: 11. The CDR3 spells CASSRSTGPSETQYF. CDR3 in DNA: TGCGCCAGCAGCAGGTCGACAGGGCCATCGGAGACCCAGTACTTC.

This clone was seen a single time. CDR3 coding DNA: TGTGCCAGCAGCATTCGACAGGTCGGAGGCACAGATACGCAGTATTTT. Amino acid sequence: CASSIRQVGGTDTQYF. J is TRBJ2-3 and V is TRBV7-9; the D gene is possibly TRBD1 (6 bases). The germline V and J ends were trimmed by 5 bases and 1 base, with 16 bases remaining between them. CDR1 is SEHNR, CDR2 FQNEAQ, per germline (reference sequence). The CDR3 sequence is 16 residues long. Full variable domain (rest looked up from reference TRBV7-9 and TRBJ2-3): DTGVSQNPRHKITKRGQNVTFRCDPISEHNRLYWYRQTLGQGPEFLTYFQNEAQLEKSRLLSDRFSAERPKGSFSTLEIQRTEQGDSAMYLCASSIRQVGGTDTQYFGPGTRLTVL.

This clone was detected only a few times. The chain couples TRBV4-1 to TRBJ1-1; weak D call: TRBD1 (5 bases). The CDR3 totals 13 residues. Trimming cost V 1 base and J 4 bases, with 7 bases left between them. Germline-derived CDR1 and CDR2 are MGHRA and YSYEKL. The CDR3 loop is CASSQGGLTEAFF. CDR3 DNA sequence: TGCGCCAGCAGCCAAGGGGGACTCACTGAAGCTTTCTTT.

The count of this clone is one. This chain uses TRBV7-3 with TRBJ2-2; D may match TRBD1 or TRBD2 (5 bases each). V shed 6 bases and J shed 7 bases, with 12 bases lying between them. The CDR3 contains 13 residues. Germline V gene sequence: CDR1 SGHTA, CDR2 FQGTGA. The CDR3 bases are TGTGCCAGCAGTTCGAGGGGAATCGGGGAGCTGTTTTTT. Protein product: CASSSRGIGELFF.

V usage is TRBV2 and J usage is TRBJ2-3, with TRBD2 matching over 7 bases. The CDR3 sequence is 12 residues long. V dropped 3 bases and J dropped 8; count of bases not matched to a gene: 2. CDR1 SNHLY and CDR2 FYNNEI come from the germline V gene. The CDR3 is CASSDREGTQYF. CDR3 DNA: TGTGCCAGCAGTGATAGGGAGGGTACGCAGTATTTT.

This clone was recorded once. CDR3 sequence reads: CASSLDGDTNQPQHF. The CDR3 DNA reads TGCGCCAGCAGCTTGGATGGGGACACCAATCAGCCCCAGCATTTT. J is TRBJ1-5 and V is TRBV5-1; perhaps TRBD1 as D (6 bases). Trimming stripped 0 bases from V and 3 bases from J, with 10 bases between. The germline CDR1 and CDR2 sequences are SGHRS and YFSETQ. The CDR3 contains 15 residues.

This clone has a single count. The genes are TRBV5-6 and TRBJ2-5; the D gene is possibly TRBD1 (6 bases). V lost 5 bases, J lost 5 bases, and 13 bases lay in between. The CDR3 is 13 amino acids. Germline CDR1 SGHDT, CDR2 YYEEEE. This CDR3 reads CASRRQGSETQYF. As DNA, the CDR3 is TGTGCCAGCAGACGTCAGGGGAGCGAGACCCAGTACTTC.

This clone was picked up one time. This sequence joins TRBV7-9 and TRBJ2-6; D unresolved. CDR3 length: 15 amino acids. V was pared by 3 bases and J by 4 bases, with 10 bases between. Germline loops: CDR1 SEHNR, CDR2 FQNEAQ (reference sequence). The CDR3 coding sequence is TGTGCCAGCAGCTTTATTCAGACAGGGGCCAACGTCCTGACTTTC. This translates into CASSFIQTGANVLTF.

This CDR3 is CASSYLRERRNEQFF. The CDR3 nucleotides read TGTGCCAGCAGTTACCTGCGGGAGAGGAGGAATGAGCAGTTCTTC. This chain uses TRBV6-5 with TRBJ2-1; 7 bases match TRBD2. The CDR3 length is 15 residues. Germline trimming cut 2 bases from V and 7 bases from J; bases unmatched to any gene: 8. Germline V gene data show CDR1 as MNHEY and CDR2 as SVGAGI.

Here the CDR3 DNA reads TGTGCAAGTCGCTCAACGAAACCTAGCCATAAGGACTATGGCTACACCTTC. It is translated as CASRSTKPSHKDYGYTF. V usage is TRBV12-2 and J usage is TRBJ1-2. TRBV12-2 is a documented pseudogene. The CDR3 has 17 amino acids.

The genes are TRBV27 and TRBJ2-7, with a tentative D call TRBD1 (5 bases). The V gene's germline CDR1 is MNHEY and CDR2 SMNVEV (reference sequence). Trimming pared 5 bases from V and 4 bases from J, leaving 12 bases between. The CDR3 runs to 13 residues. CDR3 nucleotide sequence: TGTGCCAGCAGTCCGACGCAGGGTTACGAGCAGTACTTC. It translates to CASSPTQGYEQYF.

Turning to this clone: The sample contains more than one DNA sequence encoding this CDR3. The rearrangement links TRBV30 to TRBJ2-7; no firm D call. CDR1 GTSNPN and CDR2 SVGIG come from the germline V gene (reference sequence). V was pared by 1 base and J by 2 bases, with 3 bases between. The CDR3 is 11 amino acids. CDR3 protein: CAWSGTYEQYF. In nucleotides, the CDR3 is TGTGCCTGGAGTGGCACCTACGAGCAGTACTTC.

V and J are TRBV6-1 and TRBJ2-7, with D possibly TRBD2 on 5 matching bases. V lost 2 bases, J lost 0 bases, and 14 bases lay in between. The CDR3 is made up of 16 amino acids. Germline V lookup: CDR1 MNHNS, CDR2 SASEGT. The CDR3 nucleotides read TGTGCCAGCAGTGAATTTACCAGCGGAAGCTCCTACGAGCAGTACTTC. It encodes CASSEFTSGSSYEQYF.

The V call is TRBV28, the J call TRBJ1-1, with 9 bases matching TRBD1. The CDR3 is made up of 17 amino acids. Germline V gene lookup returns CDR1 MDHEN and CDR2 SYDVKM. Trimming at V came to 5 bases and at J to 6 bases, leaving 16 bases not matched to a gene. The CDR3 spells CASSPRTGASGLPEAFF. The CDR3 bases are TGTGCCAGCAGTCCCCGGACAGGGGCGAGTGGTTTGCCTGAAGCTTTCTTT. The complete variable domain, with remaining parts taken from reference TRBV28 and TRBJ1-1, reads DVKVTQSSRYLVKRTGEKVFLECVQDMDHENMFWYRQDPGLGLRLIYFSYDVKMKEKGDIPEGYSVSREKKERFSLILESASTNQTSMYLCASSPRTGASGLPEAFFGQGTRLTVV.

The chain couples TRBV6-5 to TRBJ1-2; D uncertain. The V gene lost 2 bases and the J gene lost 2 bases, with 12 bases spanning the gap. The V gene's germline CDR1 is MNHEY and CDR2 SVGAGI. This CDR3 region has 15 residues. As DNA, the CDR3 is TGTGCCAGCAGTTACGCTGCGGCCCTCAACTATGGCTACACCTTC. This translates into CASSYAAALNYGYTF.

The rearrangement links TRBV18 to TRBJ2-1, with 10 bases matching TRBD2. The germline gives CDR1 KGHSH, CDR2 LQKENI. V gave up 2 bases and J gave up 5 bases; unmatched junction bases: 3. The CDR3 runs 15 residues. CDR3 loop: CASSPSSGRDNEQFF. The CDR3 nucleotides are TGTGCCAGCTCACCATCAAGCGGGAGGGACAATGAGCAGTTCTTC.

As concerns this clone: The sample carries other DNA sequences with the same CDR3. The chain carries TRBV11-1 and TRBJ1-1; perhaps TRBD1 as D (5 bases). V was clipped by 3 bases and J by 0 bases, with 5 bases between them. The CDR3 consists of 13 residues. Germline V gene sequence: CDR1 SGHAT, CDR2 FQDESV (reference sequence). The CDR3 DNA follows: TGTGCCAGCAGCTTGACAGTGAACACTGAAGCTTTCTTT. It specifies CASSLTVNTEAFF.

This chain joins TRBV7-8 and TRBJ1-5; no clear D gene. CDR1 SGHVS and CDR2 FQNEAQ come from the germline V gene. CDR3 size: 14 residues. Trimming took off 1 base at V and 1 base at J, with 5 bases between the two ends. The CDR3 nucleotides are TGTGCCAGCAGCTTAGGCTGGAGCAATCAGCCCCAGCATTTT. Translation gives CASSLGWSNQPQHF.

This rearrangement joins TRBV6-1 to TRBJ1-1, with a possible D match to TRBD1 (6 bases). The V gene's germline CDR1 is MNHNS and CDR2 SASEGT. The CDR3 is 15 residues long. Trimming cost V 4 bases and J 8 bases, with 20 bases left between them. The CDR3 region has the DNA TGTGCCAGCAGTGCACCCCGGGACACCAACCGGGAAGCTTTCTTT. Its translation is CASSAPRDTNREAFF.